What follows are 10 T cell receptor beta chains derived from one specimen sequenced in a study of CD8+ T cells in alopecia areata. Investigators isolated RNA and reverse transcribed it into cDNA to act as the sequencing template. Assay: immunoSEQ multiplex PCR; the TCRdb copy retains only in-frame clones and omits some. The sample consists of roughly 32,000 clones, roughly 58% of them appearing once. The source material was NKG2D-high CD8+ T cells sorted from blood. The source of these receptors is a human donor with alopecia areata.

This clone is a singleton in its sample. The V call is TRBV7-9, the J call TRBJ2-7; D remains ambiguous. The CDR3 length is 12 residues. Trimming cost V 1 base and J 5 bases, with 6 bases left between them. CDR1 is SEHNR, CDR2 FQNEAQ, per germline (reference sequence). CDR3 DNA: TGTGCCAGCAGCTTAGTGGTCCACGAGCAGTACTTC. Translating gives CASSLVVHEQYF.

The V and J genes are TRBV6-5 and TRBJ1-1; a possible D gene is TRBD1 (5 bases). The CDR3 is 13 amino acids. V was trimmed by 5 bases and J by 1 base, leaving 8 bases between them. Germline V lookup: CDR1 MNHEY, CDR2 SVGAGI. The CDR3 DNA reads TGTGCCAGCAGTAAGGACACGAACACTGAAGCTTTCTTT. This gives the protein CASSKDTNTEAFF.

This clone was picked up one time. V usage is TRBV5-4 and J usage is TRBJ1-2, with 8 bases identical to TRBD1. Per germline, CDR1 SGHNT and CDR2 YYREEE (reference sequence). CDR3 length equals 14 residues. The J segment lost 7 bases and the V segment lost 2 bases, leaving 7 bases of the junction unmatched. The CDR3 DNA follows: TGTGCCAGCAGCTTCGGACAGGGAGCCGGTGGCTACACCTTC. Protein: CASSFGQGAGGYTF.

The chain couples TRBV28 to TRBJ2-1; tentatively, D is TRBD1 or TRBD2 (5 bases each). This CDR3 has 15 amino acids. Germline CDR1 MDHEN, CDR2 SYDVKM. V gave up 6 bases and J gave up 2 bases, with 14 bases separating them. The CDR3: CASRAVQGPYNEQFF. The CDR3 nucleotides are TGTGCCAGCAGGGCGGTCCAGGGACCCTACAATGAGCAGTTCTTC.

This CDR3 reads CASSYPSAETQYF. CDR3 in DNA: TGTGCCAGCAGTTACCCTAGCGCGGAGACCCAGTACTTC. The V call is TRBV6-5, the J call TRBJ2-5; possibly TRBD2 for D (6 bases). CDR3 length: 13 amino acids. CDR1 MNHEY and CDR2 SVGAGI come from the germline V gene. Trimming cost V 2 bases and J 5 bases, with 9 bases left between them.

The sample holds one count of this clone. Here the CDR3 DNA reads TGTGCCAGCAGCCCCCCCGGGCAATCCGGACTGTTTTTT. This translates into CASSPPGQSGLFF. The chain is built from TRBV7-8 and TRBJ1-4, with D uncertain. Germline CDR1 and CDR2: SGHVS and FQNEAQ. V lost 5 bases to trimming and J lost 13 bases, with 17 bases between them. CDR3 length equals 13 residues.

A note on this clone: One junction end disagrees with the germline gene, perhaps due to a read error. The chain is built from TRBV2 and TRBJ2-3; the D is unclear. Germline V lookup: CDR1 SNHLY, CDR2 FYNNEI. The CDR3 runs 14 residues. The CDR3 bases are TGTGCCAACAGTGACCCAGCAAGGACAGATACGCAGTATTTT. Its protein is CANSDPARTDTQYF.

The V gene is TRBV7-9, the J gene TRBJ2-7; TRBD2 matches at 10 bases. J lost 2 bases, V lost 5 bases, and 12 bases had no gene match. The CDR3 sequence is 17 residues long. Germline V lookup: CDR1 SEHNR, CDR2 FQNEAQ (reference sequence). The chain's CDR3 is CASSPNTGLAAAYEQYF. The CDR3 region has the DNA TGTGCCAGCAGCCCAAACACCGGACTAGCGGCCGCCTACGAGCAGTACTTC.

As to this clone: The junction departs from germline at one end; a sequencing error may be responsible. The chain couples TRBV5-6 to TRBJ2-1; 8 positions match TRBD2. Germline-derived CDR1 and CDR2 are SGHDT and YYEEEE. The CDR3 consists of 15 residues. The CDR3 here is CASSSDLNSGTRGLF. The DNA of the CDR3 is TGTGCCAGCAGCTCAGACCTAAACTCCGGGACTAGAGGACTCTTC.

The rearrangement uses TRBV14 and TRBJ1-2; 10 positions agree with TRBD1. The germline gives CDR1 SGHDN, CDR2 FVKESK. CDR3 length: 14 amino acids. With 3 bases clipped from V and 6 bases from J, the junction kept 4 bases outside the gene matches. CDR3 residues: CASSHTGTGDGYTF. The CDR3 DNA reads TGTGCCAGCAGCCATACCGGGACAGGGGATGGCTACACCTTC.